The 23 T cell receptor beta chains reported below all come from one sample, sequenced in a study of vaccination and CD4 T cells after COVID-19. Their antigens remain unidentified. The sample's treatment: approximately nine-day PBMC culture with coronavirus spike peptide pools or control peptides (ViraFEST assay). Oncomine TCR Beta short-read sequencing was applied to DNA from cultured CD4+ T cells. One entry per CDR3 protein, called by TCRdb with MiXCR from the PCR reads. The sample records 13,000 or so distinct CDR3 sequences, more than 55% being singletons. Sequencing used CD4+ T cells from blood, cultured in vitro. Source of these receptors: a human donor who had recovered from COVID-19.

The CDR3 spells CASSSAGTEGTYEQYF. CDR3 DNA sequence: TGTGCCAGCAGTTCCGCCGGGACGGAGGGTACCTACGAGCAGTACTTC. The chain combines TRBV27 with TRBJ2-7; perhaps TRBD2 as D (6 bases). Germline V gene data show CDR1 as MNHEY and CDR2 as SMNVEV (reference sequence). The CDR3 totals 16 residues. With 4 bases removed from V and 2 bases from J, the gap between germline ends came to 18 bases.

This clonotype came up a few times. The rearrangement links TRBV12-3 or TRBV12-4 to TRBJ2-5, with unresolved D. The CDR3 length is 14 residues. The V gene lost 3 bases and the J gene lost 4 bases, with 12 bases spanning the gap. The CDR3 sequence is CASSFSAKLETQYF. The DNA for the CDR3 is TGTGCCAGCAGTTTCTCCGCAAAACTAGAGACCCAGTACTTC.

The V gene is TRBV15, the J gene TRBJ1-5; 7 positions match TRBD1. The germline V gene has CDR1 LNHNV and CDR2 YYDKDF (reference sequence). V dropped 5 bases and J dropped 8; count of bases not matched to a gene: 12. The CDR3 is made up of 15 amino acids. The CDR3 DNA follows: TGTGCCACCAGCGACCTCAGGGGACAGTCGAAGCCCCAGCATTTT. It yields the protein CATSDLRGQSKPQHF.

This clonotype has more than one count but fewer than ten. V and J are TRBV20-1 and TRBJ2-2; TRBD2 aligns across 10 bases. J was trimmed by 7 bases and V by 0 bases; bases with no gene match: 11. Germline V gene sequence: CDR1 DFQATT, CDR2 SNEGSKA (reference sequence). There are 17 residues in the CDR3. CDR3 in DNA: TGCAGTGCTAGAGATGGGACCAGCGGGAGGGCCTTCGGGGAGCTGTTTTTT. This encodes CSARDGTSGRAFGELFF.

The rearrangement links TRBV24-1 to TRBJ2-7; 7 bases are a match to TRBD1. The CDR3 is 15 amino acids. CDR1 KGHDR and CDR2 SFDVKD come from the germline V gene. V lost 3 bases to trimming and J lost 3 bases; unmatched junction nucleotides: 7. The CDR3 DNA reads TGTGCCACCAGTGATACTCGGGACAGTCTCTACGAGCAGTACTTC. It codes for CATSDTRDSLYEQYF.

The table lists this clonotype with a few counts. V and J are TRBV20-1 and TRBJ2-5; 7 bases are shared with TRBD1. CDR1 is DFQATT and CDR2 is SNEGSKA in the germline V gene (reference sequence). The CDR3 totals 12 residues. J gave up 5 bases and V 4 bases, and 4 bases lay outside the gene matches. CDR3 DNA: TGCAGTGCTACGGACAGGAGGGAGACCCAGTACTTC. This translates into CSATDRRETQYF.

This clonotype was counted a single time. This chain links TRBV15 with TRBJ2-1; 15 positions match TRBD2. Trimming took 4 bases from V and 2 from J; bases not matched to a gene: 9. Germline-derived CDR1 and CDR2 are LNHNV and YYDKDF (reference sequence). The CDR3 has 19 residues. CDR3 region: CATSNGGTSGRSPYNEQFF. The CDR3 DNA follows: TGTGCCACCAGCAACGGAGGGACTAGCGGGAGGTCCCCCTACAATGAGCAGTTCTTC.

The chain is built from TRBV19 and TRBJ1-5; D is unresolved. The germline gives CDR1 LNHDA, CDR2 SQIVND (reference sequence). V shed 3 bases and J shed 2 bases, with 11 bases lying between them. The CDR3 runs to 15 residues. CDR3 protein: CASSIGRRGNQPQHF. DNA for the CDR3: TGTGCCAGTAGTATTGGGAGGAGGGGCAATCAGCCCCAGCATTTT.

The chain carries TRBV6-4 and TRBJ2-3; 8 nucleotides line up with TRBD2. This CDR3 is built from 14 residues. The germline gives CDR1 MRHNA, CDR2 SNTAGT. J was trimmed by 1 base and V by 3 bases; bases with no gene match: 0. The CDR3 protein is CASSEAGGTDTQYF. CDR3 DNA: TGTGCCAGCAGTGAAGCGGGAGGCACAGATACGCAGTATTTT.

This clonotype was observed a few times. The CDR3 region is CASSQTGRAGRYGYTF. In DNA, the CDR3 is TGCGCCAGCAGTCAGACGGGCAGGGCGGGTCGCTATGGCTACACCTTC. The chain carries TRBV23-1 and TRBJ1-2, with D maybe TRBD1 (5 bases). TRBV23-1 counts as an open reading frame of uncertain function. The CDR3 covers 16 residues. V lost 3 bases and J 4 bases, leaving 18 bases between the germline ends.

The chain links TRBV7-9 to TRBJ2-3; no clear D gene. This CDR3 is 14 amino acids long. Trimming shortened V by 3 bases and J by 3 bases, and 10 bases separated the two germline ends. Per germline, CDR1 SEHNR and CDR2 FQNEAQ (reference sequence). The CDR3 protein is CASSLTTATDTQYF. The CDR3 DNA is TGTGCCAGCAGCTTGACCACTGCGACAGATACGCAGTATTTT.

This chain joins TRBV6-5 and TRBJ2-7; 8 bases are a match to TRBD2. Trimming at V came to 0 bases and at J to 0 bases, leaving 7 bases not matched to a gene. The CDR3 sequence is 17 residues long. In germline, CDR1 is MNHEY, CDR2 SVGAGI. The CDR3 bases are TGTGCCAGCAGTTACTCGAGACCAGCGGGAGTCTCCTACGAGCAGTACTTC. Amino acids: CASSYSRPAGVSYEQYF.

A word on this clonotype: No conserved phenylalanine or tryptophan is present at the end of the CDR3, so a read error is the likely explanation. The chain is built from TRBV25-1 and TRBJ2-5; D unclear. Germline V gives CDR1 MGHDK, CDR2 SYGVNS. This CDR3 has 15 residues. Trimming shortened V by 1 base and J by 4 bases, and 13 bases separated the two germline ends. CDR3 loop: CASSESLGLGETQYL. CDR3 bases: TGTGCCAGCAGTGAATCTTTGGGGTTGGGAGAGACCCAGTACTTA.

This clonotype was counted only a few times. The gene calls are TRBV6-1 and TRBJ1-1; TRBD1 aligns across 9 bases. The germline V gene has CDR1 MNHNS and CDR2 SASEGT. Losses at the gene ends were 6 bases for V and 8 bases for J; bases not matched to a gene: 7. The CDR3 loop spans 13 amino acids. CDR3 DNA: TGTGCCAGCAGGATAACAGGGGGCGGCGAAGCTTTCTTT. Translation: CASRITGGGEAFF.

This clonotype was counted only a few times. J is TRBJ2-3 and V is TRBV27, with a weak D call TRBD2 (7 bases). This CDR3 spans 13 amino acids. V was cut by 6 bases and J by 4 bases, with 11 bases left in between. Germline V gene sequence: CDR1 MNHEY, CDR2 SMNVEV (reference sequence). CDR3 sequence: CASRRGGADTQYF. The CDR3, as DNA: TGTGCCAGCAGGAGGGGGGGGGCAGATACGCAGTATTTT.

CDR3 sequence (DNA): TGCAGTGCTGGGGACAGATTTAGCAATCAGCCCCAGCATTTT. Residues: CSAGDRFSNQPQHF. The chain carries TRBV20-1 and TRBJ1-5; 7 bases fit TRBD1. This CDR3 has 14 residues. The ends lost 5 bases at V and 0 bases at J; junction bases unmatched: 4. From germline, CDR1 is DFQATT and CDR2 SNEGSKA (reference sequence).

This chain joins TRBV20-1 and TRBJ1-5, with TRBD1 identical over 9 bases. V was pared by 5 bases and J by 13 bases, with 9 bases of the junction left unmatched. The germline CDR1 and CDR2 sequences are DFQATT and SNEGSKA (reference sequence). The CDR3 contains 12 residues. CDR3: CSAWTPGTGQHF. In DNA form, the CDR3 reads TGCAGTGCTTGGACGCCCGGGACAGGGCAGCATTTT.

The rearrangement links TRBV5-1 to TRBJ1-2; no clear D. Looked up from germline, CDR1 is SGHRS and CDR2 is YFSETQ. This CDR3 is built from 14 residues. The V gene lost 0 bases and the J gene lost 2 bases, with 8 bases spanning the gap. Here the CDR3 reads CASSLVSQNYGYTF. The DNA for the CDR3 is TGCGCCAGCAGCTTGGTGTCCCAGAACTATGGCTACACCTTC. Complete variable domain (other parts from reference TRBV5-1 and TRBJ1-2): KAGVTQTPRYLIKTRGQQVTLSCSPISGHRSVSWYQQTPGQGLQFLFEYFSETQRNKGNFPGRFSGRQFSNSRSEMNVSTLELGDSALYLCASSLVSQNYGYTFGSGTRLTVV.

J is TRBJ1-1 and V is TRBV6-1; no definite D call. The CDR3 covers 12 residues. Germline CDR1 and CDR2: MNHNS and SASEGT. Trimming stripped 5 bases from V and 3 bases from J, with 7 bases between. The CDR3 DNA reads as TGTGCCAGCAGTCTTCAGGACACTGAAGCTTTCTTT. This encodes CASSLQDTEAFF.

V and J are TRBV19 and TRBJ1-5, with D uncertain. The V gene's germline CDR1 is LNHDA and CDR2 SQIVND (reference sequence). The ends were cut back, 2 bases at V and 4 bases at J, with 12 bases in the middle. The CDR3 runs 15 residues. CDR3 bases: TGTGCCAGTAGTATATTTGGATCGGGGAATCAGCCCCAGCATTTT. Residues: CASSIFGSGNQPQHF.

In DNA form, the CDR3 reads TGTGCCAGCAGTTACAGGGCCGGAGGCACAGATACGCAGTATTTT. Translated: CASSYRAGGTDTQYF. The chain has TRBV6-5 and TRBJ2-3; D remains ambiguous. The CDR3 totals 15 residues. The ends were cut back, 2 bases at V and 1 base at J, with 10 bases in the middle. CDR1 MNHEY and CDR2 SVGAGI come from the germline V gene.

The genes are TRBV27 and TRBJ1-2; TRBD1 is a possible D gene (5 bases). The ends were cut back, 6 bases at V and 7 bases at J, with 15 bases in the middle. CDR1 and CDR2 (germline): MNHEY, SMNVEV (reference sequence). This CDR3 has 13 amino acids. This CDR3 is CASSGRAGIGYTF. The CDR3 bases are TGTGCCAGCAGCGGGCGGGCAGGGATTGGCTACACCTTC.

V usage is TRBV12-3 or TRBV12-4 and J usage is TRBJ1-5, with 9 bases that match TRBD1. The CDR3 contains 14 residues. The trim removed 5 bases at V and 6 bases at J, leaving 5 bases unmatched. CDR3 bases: TGTGCCAGCAGTACAGGGGGCTGGAGTCAGCCCCAGCATTTT. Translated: CASSTGGWSQPQHF.